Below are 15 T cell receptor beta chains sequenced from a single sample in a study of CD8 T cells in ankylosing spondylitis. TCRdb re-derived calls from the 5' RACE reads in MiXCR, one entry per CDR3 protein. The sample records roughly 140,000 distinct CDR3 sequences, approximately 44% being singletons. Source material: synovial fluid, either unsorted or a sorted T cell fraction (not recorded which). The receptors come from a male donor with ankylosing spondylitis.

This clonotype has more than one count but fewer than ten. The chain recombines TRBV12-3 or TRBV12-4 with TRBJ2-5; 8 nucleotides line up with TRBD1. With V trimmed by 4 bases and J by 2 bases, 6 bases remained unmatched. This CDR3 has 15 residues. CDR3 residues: CASSSFGQGQETQYF. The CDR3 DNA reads TGTGCCAGCAGTTCCTTCGGACAGGGACAAGAGACCCAGTACTTC.

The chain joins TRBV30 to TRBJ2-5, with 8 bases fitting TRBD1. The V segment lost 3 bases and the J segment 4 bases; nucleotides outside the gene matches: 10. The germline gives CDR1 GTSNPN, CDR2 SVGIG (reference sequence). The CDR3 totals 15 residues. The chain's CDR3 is CAWSRGQGARETQYF. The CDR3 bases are TGTGCCTGGAGCCGCGGGCAGGGGGCGAGAGAGACCCAGTACTTC.

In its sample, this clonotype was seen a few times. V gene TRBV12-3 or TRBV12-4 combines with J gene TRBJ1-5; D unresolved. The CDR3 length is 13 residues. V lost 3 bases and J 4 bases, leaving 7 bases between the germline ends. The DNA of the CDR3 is TGTGCCAGCAGTTTTCCCCAGAATCAGCCCCAGCATTTT. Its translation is CASSFPQNQPQHF.

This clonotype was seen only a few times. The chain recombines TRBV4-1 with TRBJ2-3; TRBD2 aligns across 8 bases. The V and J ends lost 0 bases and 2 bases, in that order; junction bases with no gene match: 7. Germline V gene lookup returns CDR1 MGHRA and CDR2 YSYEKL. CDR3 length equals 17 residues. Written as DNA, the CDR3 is TGCGCCAGCAGCCAAGACGCTTCGCGGGGGGCCACAGATACGCAGTATTTT. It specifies CASSQDASRGATDTQYF.

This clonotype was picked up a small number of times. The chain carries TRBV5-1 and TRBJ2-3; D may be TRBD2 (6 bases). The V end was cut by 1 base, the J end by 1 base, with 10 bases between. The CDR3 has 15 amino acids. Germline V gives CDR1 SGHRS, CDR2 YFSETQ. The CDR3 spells CASSLYSGGTDTQYF. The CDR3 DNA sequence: TGCGCCAGCAGCTTGTATTCGGGGGGCACAGATACGCAGTATTTT.

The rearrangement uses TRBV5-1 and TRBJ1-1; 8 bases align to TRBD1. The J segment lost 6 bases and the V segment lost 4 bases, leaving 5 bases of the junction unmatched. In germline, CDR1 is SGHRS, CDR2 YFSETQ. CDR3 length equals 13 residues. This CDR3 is CASSGDRYSEAFF. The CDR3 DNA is TGCGCCAGCAGCGGGGACAGGTACTCTGAAGCTTTCTTT.

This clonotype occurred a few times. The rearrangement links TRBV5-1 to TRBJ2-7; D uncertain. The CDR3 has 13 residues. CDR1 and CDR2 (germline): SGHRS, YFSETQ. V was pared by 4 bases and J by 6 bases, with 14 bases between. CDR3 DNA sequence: TGCGCCAGCAGCGTGGGTCCTTTCGGCGAGCAGTACTTC. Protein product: CASSVGPFGEQYF.

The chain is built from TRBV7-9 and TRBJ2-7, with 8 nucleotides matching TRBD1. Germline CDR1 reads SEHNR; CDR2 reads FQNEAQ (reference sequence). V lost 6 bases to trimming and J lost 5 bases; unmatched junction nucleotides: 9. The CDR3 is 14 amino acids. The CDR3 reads CASRETGESDEQYF. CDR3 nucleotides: TGTGCCAGCAGAGAGACAGGGGAATCCGACGAGCAGTACTTC.

The CDR3 DNA sequence: TGTGCCAGCAGCTTAGTCGGGAGAAGGTCTACCGGTTCCTACAATGAGCAGTTCTTC. Translation gives CASSLVGRRSTGSYNEQFF. The rearrangement uses TRBV11-2 and TRBJ2-1, with a possible D match to TRBD2 (6 bases). CDR3 length: 19 amino acids. The germline V gene has CDR1 SGHAT and CDR2 FQNNGV. The germline V and J ends were trimmed by 1 base and 1 base, with 20 bases remaining between them.

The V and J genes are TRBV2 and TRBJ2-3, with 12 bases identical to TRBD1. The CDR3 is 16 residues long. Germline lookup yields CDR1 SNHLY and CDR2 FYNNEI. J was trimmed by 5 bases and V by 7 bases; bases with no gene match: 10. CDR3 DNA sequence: TGTGCCAGCAAGGCCTGGGACAGGGGGCATGAAGATACGCAGTATTTT. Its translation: CASKAWDRGHEDTQYF.

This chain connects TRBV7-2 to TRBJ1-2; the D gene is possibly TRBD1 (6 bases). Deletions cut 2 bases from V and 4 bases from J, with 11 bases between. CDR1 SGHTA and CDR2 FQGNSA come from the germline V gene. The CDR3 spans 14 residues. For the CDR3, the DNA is TGTGCCAGCAGCTTAACAGGGATCCTCTATGGCTACACCTTC. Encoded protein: CASSLTGILYGYTF.

The CDR3 protein is CASSLVGGTGVRPQHF. The CDR3 nucleotides are TGTGCCAGCAGTTTAGTCGGGGGGACAGGGGTACGACCCCAGCATTTT. The V and J genes are TRBV12-3 or TRBV12-4 and TRBJ1-5; 10 nucleotides match TRBD1. V was clipped by 1 base and J by 10 bases; unmatched bases: 10. CDR3 length equals 16 residues.

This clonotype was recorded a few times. The CDR3 region has the DNA TGTGCCAGCAGCTCAAGCGGGAGCGATATCCCCTCCTACGAGCAGTACTTC. It codes for CASSSSGSDIPSYEQYF. The chain is built from TRBV7-8 and TRBJ2-7; 8 bases agree with TRBD2. The CDR3 is 17 residues long. Germline V gene sequence: CDR1 SGHVS, CDR2 FQNEAQ. The ends lost 4 bases at V and 0 bases at J; junction bases unmatched: 11.

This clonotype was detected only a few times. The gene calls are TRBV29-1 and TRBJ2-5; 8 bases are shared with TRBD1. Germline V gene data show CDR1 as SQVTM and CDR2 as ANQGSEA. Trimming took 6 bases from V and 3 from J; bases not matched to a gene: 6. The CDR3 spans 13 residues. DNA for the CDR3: TGCAGCGTCGGCCGGGACAGGAAAGAGACCCAGTACTTC. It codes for CSVGRDRKETQYF. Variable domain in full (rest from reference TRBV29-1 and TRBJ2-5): SAVISQKPSRDICQRGTSLTIQCQVDSQVTMMFWYRQQPGQSLTLIATANQGSEATYESGFVIDKFPISRPNLTFSTLTVSNMSPEDSSIYLCSVGRDRKETQYFGPGTRLLVL.

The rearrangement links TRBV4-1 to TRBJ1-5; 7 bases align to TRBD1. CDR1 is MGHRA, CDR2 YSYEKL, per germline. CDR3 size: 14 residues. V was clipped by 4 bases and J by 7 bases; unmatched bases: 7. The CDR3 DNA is TGCGCCAGCAGCCGTCCGGGACAGTTCCAGCCCCAGCATTTT. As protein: CASSRPGQFQPQHF.